Listed below are T cell receptor beta chains from one sample, sequenced in a study of memory CD4+ T cells and cytomegalovirus serostatus. Libraries were prepared by immunoSEQ multiplex PCR; TCRdb keeps only in-frame clonotypes and omits some of them. The sample shows almost 55,000 clones, about 80% of them seen only once. The sample taken for sequencing was memory CD4+ T cells from blood. These receptor sequences come from an adult in good health and CMV-seronegative. The CDR3 runs from the conserved cysteine through the conserved F or W. Each record gives: D gene, J gene, clone size, V gene, CDR3 DNA, CDR3 protein. D genes are given only for firm matches. The size of a clone is reported for some rows only, either as once, few or many, or as a class for expanded clones.

TRBD1 TRBJ2-3 - TRBV6-6 TGTGCCAGCAGACCTCCCCGGGACAGGGCCACAGATACGCAGTATTTT CASRPPRDRATDTQYF
TRBD1 TRBJ1-6 medium-sized TRBV11-2 TGTGCCAGCAGCTTAGTTGGTACAGGGGGGTTCACCCTCCACTTT CASSLVGTGGFTLHF
TRBD1 TRBJ2-5 few TRBV30 TGTGCCTGGTCAGGACAGGGGTTAGGAGAGACCCAGTACTTC CAWSGQGLGETQYF
- TRBJ1-2 - TRBV7-8 TGTGCCAGCAGCTTAGGGGAACATCAAGGGAATGGCTACACCTTC CASSLGEHQGNGYTF
- TRBJ1-2 - TRBV7-2 TGTGCCAGCAGCTTGACGGTTAGCTCTGGCTACACCTTC CASSLTVSSGYTF
- TRBJ2-1 - TRBV11-2 TGTGCCAGCAGCTTTCGGTCCGGGGGCAGTGAGCAGTTCTTC CASSFRSGGSEQFF
- TRBJ1-2 - TRBV7-2 TGTGCCAGCAGCCGGAATCAGGGAGGCTACACCTTC CASSRNQGGYTF
- TRBJ2-1 - TRBV10-3 TGTGCCATCAGTGACCAATCCGGGACCACACTTCCCAATGAGCAGTTCTTC CAISDQSGTTLPNEQFF
TRBD2 TRBJ2-5 - TRBV11-2 TGTGCCAGCAGCTTAGAGGGGGGACTAGAGGCAGAGACCCAGTACTTC CASSLEGGLEAETQYF
- TRBJ1-6 - TRBV5-6 TGTGCCAGCAGCACAGGACCTCTGAGGGGATCACCCCTCCACTTT CASSTGPLRGSPLHF
- TRBJ2-5 - TRBV5-8 TGTGCCAGCAGGGAAAGGCAGACCCAGTACTTC CASRERQTQYF
TRBD2 TRBJ2-7 - TRBV6-1 TGTGCCAGCAGTGACCCGAGCGCTAGCGGGGGGGCGAGACCCTACGAGCAGTACTTC CASSDPSASGGARPYEQYF
- TRBJ2-7 - TRBV7-2 TGTGCCAGCAGCTTAGTGGCGGTTACCTACGAGCAGTACTTC CASSLVAVTYEQYF
TRBD1 TRBJ1-4 few TRBV7-2 TGTGCCAGCAGCTTAACAGGGGGCCAGGGACCTAATGAAAAACTGTTTTTT CASSLTGGQGPNEKLFF
- TRBJ1-2 - TRBV5-1 TGCGCCAGCAGCTTGGAGGGGTTGGTGAGTGGCTACACCTTC CASSLEGLVSGYTF
- TRBJ1-2 - TRBV28 TGTGCCACTTCGGACAGCCTCTATGGCTACACCTTC CATSDSLYGYTF
TRBD2 TRBJ2-3 - TRBV10-3 TGTGCCACCGGGACTAGCGGGACAGATACGCAGTATTTT CATGTSGTDTQYF
- TRBJ2-1 - TRBV11-2 TGTGCCAGCAGCTACAGGGCTAGCGAATACAATGAGCAGTTCTTC CASSYRASEYNEQFF
- TRBJ1-1 few TRBV11-3 TGTGCCAGCAGCCGCACGGGGTCTACCACTGAAGCTTTCTTT CASSRTGSTTEAFF
- TRBJ1-1 - TRBV6-1 TGTGCCAGCAGCCTATGGAACACTGAAGCTTTCTTT CASSLWNTEAFF
- TRBJ1-1 - TRBV5-1 TGCGCCAGCAGGTCCACAGGGATTCCTGAAGCTTTCTTT CASRSTGIPEAFF
- TRBJ2-6 - TRBV7-2 TGTGCCAGCAGCCCTTCAACCATTGCTCCTGGGGCCAACGTCCTGACTTTC CASSPSTIAPGANVLTF
- TRBJ2-1 - TRBV1 TGCACCAGCAGCCAAGATGGAGAGGGGAATGAGCAGTTCTTC CTSSQDGEGNEQFF
TRBD1 TRBJ1-6 - TRBV28 TGTGCCAGCAGAGTCCAGGGACAGAATAATTCACCCCTCCACTTT CASRVQGQNNSPLHF
- TRBJ1-1 few TRBV6-6 TGTGCCGGGGCGGGGAGGGGGACCACTGAAGCTTTCTTT CAGAGRGTTEAFF
- TRBJ2-2 - TRBV7-9 TGTGCCAGCAGCCCAATAAGGGGGAGCACCGGGGAGCTGTTTTTT CASSPIRGSTGELFF
TRBD2 TRBJ2-7 - TRBV28 TGTGCCAGCAGTTTAAGAAGCGGGATTAGTGGGAGGGACTACGAGCAGTACTTC CASSLRSGISGRDYEQYF
- TRBJ2-2 - TRBV5-1 TGCGCCAGCAGCTTGGAAACAAGGACCGGGGAGCTGTTTTTT CASSLETRTGELFF
TRBD1 TRBJ1-2 - TRBV28 TGTGCCAGCACGGGGGACAGAGACGGCTACACCTTC CASTGDRDGYTF
- TRBJ2-7 few TRBV10-3 TGTGCCATCAGTGAGTCCTCCTACGAGCAGTACTTC CAISESSYEQYF
TRBD2 TRBJ2-1 - TRBV7-9 TGTGCCAGCAGCTTAGGGCTAGCGGGGGGCTCGTACAATGAGCAGTTCTTC CASSLGLAGGSYNEQFF
- TRBJ1-5 - TRBV2 TGTGCCAGCAGTTACCGTAATCAGCCCCAGCATTTT CASSYRNQPQHF
- TRBJ2-2 - TRBV7-2 TGTGCCAGCAGCTACGACAGGACCGGGGAGCTGTTTTTT CASSYDRTGELFF
TRBD2 TRBJ2-1 - TRBV5-1 TGCGCCAGCAGCTCCGGAGGGACTAGCGGATTATACAATGAGCAGTTCTTC CASSSGGTSGLYNEQFF
- TRBJ1-1 - TRBV4-2 TGTGCCAGCAGTCAGGGGCAGGGCGGGATGAACACTGAAGCTTTCTTT CASSQGQGGMNTEAFF
TRBD1 TRBJ1-4 - TRBV28 TGTGCCAGCAGCTCACAGGGGAGGTTTAGCGAAAAACTGTTTTTT CASSSQGRFSEKLFF
- TRBJ2-3 - TRBV9 TGTGCCAGCAGCGTTACCGGGACTGGTAGCACAGATACGCAGTATTTT CASSVTGTGSTDTQYF
TRBD1 TRBJ1-1 - TRBV7-2 TGTGCCAGCAGCTACCGGGACAGGGGATGGACTGAAGCTTTCTTT CASSYRDRGWTEAFF
TRBD1 TRBJ1-3 - TRBV5-1 TGCGCCAGCAGCTTGGTGGGGGACAGCGGAAACACCATATATTTT CASSLVGDSGNTIYF
- TRBJ2-1 few TRBV11-2 TGTGCCAGCAGCTACAGTACTTCATTAACAGGGACTCTAGGGAATGAGCAGTTCTTC CASSYSTSLTGTLGNEQFF
- TRBJ2-7 - TRBV28 TGTGCCAGCAGTTTGAGGGGCGGGGAGCAGTACTTC CASSLRGGEQYF
TRBD1 TRBJ2-7 - TRBV5-4 TGTGCCAGCAGCGAATACCGGGACAGGGGCGAGCAGTACTTC CASSEYRDRGEQYF
- TRBJ2-7 - TRBV5-5 TGTGCCAGCAGCTTCTTTGCCTCCAGCTCCTACGAGCAGTACTTC CASSFFASSSYEQYF